The TCR beta chain under discussion was sequenced for a study of T cell repertoires in cytomegalovirus infection. This clonotype was recorded many times. TCRdb re-called the reads with MiXCR, one entry per CDR3 protein. The sample includes under 200,000 distinct CDR3 sequences, 9.5% of them seen just once. The V end was cut by 3 bases, the J end by 3 bases, with 8 bases between. This CDR3 has 13 residues. CDR1 is SNHLY, CDR2 FYNNEI, per germline. The chain employs TRBV2 and TRBJ1-1; D possibly corresponds to TRBD1 (5 bases). Specimen: PBMCs. The receptor comes from a human donor in good health (CMV status not recorded). Some clones in this sample may be carry-over from other donors' samples. The CDR3 region has the DNA TGTGCCAGCAGTGACAGGGCGCACACTGAAGCTTTCTTT. Translated, it gives CASSDRAHTEAFF.